This T cell receptor (beta chain) was sequenced for a study of PD-L1 blockade in urothelial cancer. At the level of the study: It was in 2014 that patients started atezolizumab at 1,200 mg intravenously every 3 weeks. Patients arrived having already received 0 to 3 prior chemotherapy regimens. Timepoints chosen for blood analysis were 3 weeks (second dose) and 6 weeks after treatment start. Blood samples contained a median about 140,000 T cells.

V gave up 0 bases and J gave up 1 base, with 12 bases separating them. The germline gives CDR1 GTSNPN, CDR2 SVGIG (reference sequence). This CDR3 spans 15 amino acids. Sequenced by immunoSEQ multiplex PCR; TCRdb stores in-frame clones only, minus some. Of about 52,000 clones in the sample, around 74% were seen once. Regarding time point: pretreatment peripheral blood. The sequence derives from a man between 65 and 85 years old with urothelial cancer. The chain uses TRBV30 and TRBJ1-1; D is perhaps TRBD1 (6 bases). The sequencing here drew on PBMCs, taken around atezolizumab (anti-PD-L1) treatment. The CDR3 region has the DNA TGTGCCTGGAGTGTACCTCTGGACAGGAACACTGAAGCTTTCTTT. This gives the protein CAWSVPLDRNTEAFF.